This is a list of T cell receptor beta chains from one sample in a study of spatial heterogeneity in lung cancer. TCRdb itself ran the 5' RACE reads through MiXCR, one entry per CDR3 protein. The table lists about 52,000 distinct CDR3 sequences, 7.4% of them singletons. The sequencing used PBMCs, collected at follow-up. These receptors were collected from a female donor with early-stage non-small cell lung cancer. Each CDR3 is given with its conserved first and last residue. Each record gives: J gene, D gene, V gene, CDR3 protein. The D gene is left open where the match is weak.

J gene: TRBJ2-5
D gene: NA
V gene: TRBV6-6
CDR3 protein: CASSYGRGLEETQYF

J gene: TRBJ2-7
D gene: NA
V gene: TRBV6-6
CDR3 protein: CASSYGGGSYEQYF

J gene: TRBJ2-2
D gene: TRBD2
V gene: TRBV30
CDR3 protein: CAWRGPKRGALTGELFF

J gene: TRBJ2-3
D gene: TRBD2
V gene: TRBV20-1
CDR3 protein: CSARDLTSGTDTQYF

J gene: TRBJ1-5
D gene: NA
V gene: TRBV20-1
CDR3 protein: CSAIRDPHQPQHF

J gene: TRBJ2-5
D gene: NA
V gene: TRBV28
CDR3 protein: CASSLRVGTQYF

J gene: TRBJ2-1
D gene: NA
V gene: TRBV4-1
CDR3 protein: CASSQPGGNNEQFF

J gene: TRBJ1-4
D gene: NA
V gene: TRBV28
CDR3 protein: CASSGVYGTNEKLFF

J gene: TRBJ1-4
D gene: NA
V gene: TRBV6-5
CDR3 protein: CASSSQPASLLFF

J gene: TRBJ2-7
D gene: NA
V gene: TRBV3-1
CDR3 protein: CASSLSTWGSSYEQYF

J gene: TRBJ2-5
D gene: TRBD2
V gene: TRBV5-1
CDR3 protein: CASSLPSGEQETQYF

J gene: TRBJ2-3
D gene: NA
V gene: TRBV5-1
CDR3 protein: CASSLTEDTQYF

J gene: TRBJ2-7
D gene: TRBD1
V gene: TRBV7-6
CDR3 protein: CASSSNSGGSYEQYF

J gene: TRBJ2-7
D gene: NA
V gene: TRBV7-8
CDR3 protein: CASSSLATYEQYF

J gene: TRBJ1-1
D gene: NA
V gene: TRBV7-2
CDR3 protein: CASTLTGSTEAFF

J gene: TRBJ2-3
D gene: TRBD2
V gene: TRBV20-1
CDR3 protein: CSAHPGGGETDTQYF

J gene: TRBJ2-1
D gene: TRBD1
V gene: TRBV9
CDR3 protein: CASSVSGTGPNEQFF

J gene: TRBJ2-3
D gene: NA
V gene: TRBV7-2
CDR3 protein: CASSGDFIPTDTQYF

J gene: TRBJ1-6
D gene: NA
V gene: TRBV6-5
CDR3 protein: CASSPQNEYNSPLHF

J gene: TRBJ2-7
D gene: NA
V gene: TRBV21-1
CDR3 protein: CASSSRQGRYEQYF

J gene: TRBJ2-7
D gene: TRBD1
V gene: TRBV6-5
CDR3 protein: CASSYRDRTTEQYF

J gene: TRBJ2-3
D gene: NA
V gene: TRBV3-1
CDR3 protein: CASSQGGGPCRF

J gene: TRBJ2-2
D gene: NA
V gene: TRBV6-2/TRBV6-3
CDR3 protein: CASSYLGVGELFF

J gene: TRBJ2-1
D gene: TRBD1
V gene: TRBV5-1
CDR3 protein: CASSPGQSYNEQFF

J gene: TRBJ1-5
D gene: TRBD1
V gene: TRBV2
CDR3 protein: CASKGQVNQPQHF

J gene: TRBJ2-3
D gene: NA
V gene: TRBV28
CDR3 protein: CASNSRRLDRISTDTQYF

J gene: TRBJ1-5
D gene: NA
V gene: TRBV20-1
CDR3 protein: CSASSKGNRGNQPQHF

J gene: TRBJ2-5
D gene: TRBD2
V gene: TRBV7-2
CDR3 protein: CASSSRLAVQETQYF

J gene: TRBJ2-1
D gene: NA
V gene: TRBV5-1
CDR3 protein: CASSLALTRDEQFF

J gene: TRBJ1-1
D gene: NA
V gene: TRBV12-3/TRBV12-4
CDR3 protein: CASSFGRPAFF

J gene: TRBJ2-6
D gene: NA
V gene: TRBV5-1
CDR3 protein: CASSFGRTPGANVLTF

J gene: TRBJ2-3
D gene: TRBD2
V gene: TRBV7-2
CDR3 protein: CASSLARGGPDTQYF

J gene: TRBJ1-6
D gene: NA
V gene: TRBV6-4
CDR3 protein: CASSDGLLNSPLHF

J gene: TRBJ2-7
D gene: NA
V gene: TRBV12-3/TRBV12-4
CDR3 protein: CASRTGTYEQYF

J gene: TRBJ2-1
D gene: NA
V gene: TRBV5-1
CDR3 protein: CASSLVAQEGGYNEQFF

J gene: TRBJ1-2
D gene: TRBD1
V gene: TRBV7-3
CDR3 protein: CASSPNAGGIYGYTF

J gene: TRBJ1-1
D gene: NA
V gene: TRBV6-5
CDR3 protein: CASSPPSAIEAFF

J gene: TRBJ1-2
D gene: NA
V gene: TRBV20-1
CDR3 protein: CSASPAEKNYGYTF

J gene: TRBJ1-3
D gene: NA
V gene: TRBV10-3
CDR3 protein: CASSTPGLKNTIYF

J gene: TRBJ2-1
D gene: NA
V gene: TRBV2
CDR3 protein: CASKVDLSSYNEQFF

J gene: TRBJ2-2
D gene: NA
V gene: TRBV12-3/TRBV12-4
CDR3 protein: CASLGVPGELFF

J gene: TRBJ2-7
D gene: NA
V gene: TRBV28
CDR3 protein: CASSFGLLAYEQYF

J gene: TRBJ1-1
D gene: NA
V gene: TRBV20-1
CDR3 protein: CSARRDYNTEAFF

J gene: TRBJ2-7
D gene: NA
V gene: TRBV5-1
CDR3 protein: CASSLDTTPGAIYEQYF

J gene: TRBJ1-1
D gene: NA
V gene: TRBV5-1
CDR3 protein: CASSLAPQTNTEAFF

J gene: TRBJ1-1
D gene: NA
V gene: TRBV4-3
CDR3 protein: CASSQEHSRTTEAFF

J gene: TRBJ1-2
D gene: NA
V gene: TRBV7-9
CDR3 protein: CASSLEGHSLGYTF